This T cell receptor beta chain appears in the sequencing data of a study of T cells after yellow fever vaccination. Study at large: The fractions with low cell numbers were processed using SMART-Seq v4 Ultra Low Input.

The V segment lost 9 bases and the J segment 2 bases; nucleotides outside the gene matches: 7. The CDR3 sequence is 14 residues long. Study-wide results and caveats: It was a weaker secondary response, yet one that peaked faster, at day 5 versus 15.

This clonotype was seen more than once but under ten times. What it binds is unknown. Each CDR3 protein gets one entry after TCRdb re-called the 5' RACE reads with MiXCR. Of about 140,000 distinct CDR3 sequences in the sample, approximately 6.6% are singletons; the top ten hold over 0.55%. This chain links TRBV12-3 or TRBV12-4 with TRBJ1-5; TRBD1 agrees at 7 bases. Sequenced here: CD4+ T cells sorted from PBMCs, sampled 10 days after the yellow fever booster vaccination. The receptor comes from a man aged 25-40 years who received the YFV17D yellow fever vaccine. Here the CDR3 DNA reads TGTGCCAGTAGAAGGGGGCGAGGCAATCAGCCCCAGCATTTT. Protein sequence: CASRRGRGNQPQHF.